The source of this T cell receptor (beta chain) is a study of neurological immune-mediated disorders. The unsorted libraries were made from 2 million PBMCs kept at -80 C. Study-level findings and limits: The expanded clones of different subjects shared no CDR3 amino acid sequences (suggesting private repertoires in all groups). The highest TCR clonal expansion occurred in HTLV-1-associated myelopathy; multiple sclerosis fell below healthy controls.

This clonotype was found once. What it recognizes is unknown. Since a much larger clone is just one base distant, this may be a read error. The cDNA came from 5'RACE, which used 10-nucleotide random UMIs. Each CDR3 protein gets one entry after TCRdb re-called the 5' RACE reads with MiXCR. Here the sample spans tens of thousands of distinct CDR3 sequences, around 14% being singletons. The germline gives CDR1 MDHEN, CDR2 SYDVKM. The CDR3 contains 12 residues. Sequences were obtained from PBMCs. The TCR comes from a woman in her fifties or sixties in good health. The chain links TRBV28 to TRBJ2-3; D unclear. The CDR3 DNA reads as TGTGCCAGCAGCCTCTTTGGTGGTACGCAGTCTTTT. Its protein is CASSLFGGTQSF.